This T cell receptor beta chain was identified in a study of OX40 agonist ivuxolimab in advanced cancers. As for the study in general: Participants, 70% to 90% male, averaged approximately 56 years of age, ranging from about 23 to 90. Earlier treatment with anti-PD-1, anti-PD-L1 or anti-CTLA-4 was permitted, and about 40% had received some.

Study-level points and caveats: Some of the nonresponding patients also showed low levels of normalized T-cell clonal expansion.

This clone came up a few times. Its antigen is not known. The protocol was immunoSEQ multiplex PCR, while the TCRdb copy is restricted to in-frame clones and leaves out a portion. The repertoire holds about 56,000 clones, with approximately 80% as singletons. V dropped 5 bases and J dropped 3; count of bases not matched to a gene: 14. This CDR3 contains 18 residues. Germline assignment: CDR1 MNHEY and CDR2 SMNVEV (reference sequence). This receptor was obtained from an adult with an advanced solid tumor such as melanoma, head and neck, liver or kidney cancer. The chain carries TRBV27 and TRBJ2-1; 9 nucleotides match TRBD1. The specimen comprised CD4+ or CD8+ T cells sorted from blood, sampled in a trial of the OX40 agonist ivuxolimab. This chain's CDR3 is CASSPRDRATGRYNEQFF. In nucleotides, the CDR3 is TGTGCCAGCAGTCCGAGGGACAGGGCCACAGGACGCTACAATGAGCAGTTCTTC.